Presented here are 4 T cell receptor beta chains from one specimen sequenced in a study of vaccination and CD4 T cells after COVID-19. The treatment here: approximately 10-day PBMC culture with coronavirus spike peptide pools or control peptides (ViraFEST assay). One should note that the unexposed donor's CD4+ T cells were collected before the COVID-19 pandemic (2011-2018). The Oncomine TCR Beta short-read assay generated sequence data from the DNA of cultured CD4+ T cells. TCRdb re-called the PCR reads through MiXCR, storing one row per CDR3 protein. The sample carries 5,500 to 8,000 distinct CDR3 sequences, approximately 37% recorded once. Their specific antigens are unknown. Sequences were obtained from CD4+ T cells from blood, cultured in vitro. These receptors all come from a human donor in good health.

The genes are TRBV7-8 and TRBJ1-1, with D perhaps matching TRBD1 (5 bases). The V gene lost 2 bases and the J gene lost 0 bases, with 10 bases spanning the gap. Germline assignment: CDR1 SGHVS and CDR2 FQNEAQ. The CDR3 totals 15 residues. The CDR3 nucleotides are TGTGCCAGCAGCTTACCGGGACGGGTGAACACTGAAGCTTTCTTT. Its translation: CASSLPGRVNTEAFF. Looking up the rest from reference TRBV7-8 and TRBJ1-1 gives the full variable domain: GAGVSQSPRYKVAKRGQDVALRCDPISGHVSLFWYQQALGQGPEFLTYFQNEAQLDKSGLPSDRFFAERPEGSVSTLKIQRTQQEDSAVYLCASSLPGRVNTEAFFGQGTRLTVV.

V and J are TRBV6-1 and TRBJ2-5; D is possibly TRBD1 (6 bases). CDR1 is MNHNS and CDR2 is SASEGT in the germline V gene. The ends were cut back, 2 bases at V and 5 bases at J, with 12 bases in the middle. The CDR3 is made up of 14 amino acids. In DNA, the CDR3 is TGTGCCAGCAGTGAAATCGGACAGTTGGAGACCCAGTACTTC. Its translation is CASSEIGQLETQYF.

This clonotype occurred a few times. The rearrangement links TRBV19 to TRBJ1-1; D is uncertain. CDR1 and CDR2 from the germline V gene are LNHDA and SQIVND (reference sequence). The CDR3 length is 16 residues. Trimming stripped 5 bases from V and 0 bases from J, with 16 bases between. For the CDR3, the DNA is TGTGCCAGTAGTCCCCTTTTAGGACCGCTGAACACTGAAGCTTTCTTT. This codes for CASSPLLGPLNTEAFF.

This clonotype was recorded a few times. V usage is TRBV2 and J usage is TRBJ1-2; D gene ambiguous. Germline CDR1 SNHLY, CDR2 FYNNEI. The CDR3 is 12 amino acids. Trimming cost V 1 base and J 7 bases, with 7 bases left between them. The CDR3 DNA follows: TGTGCCAGCAGTGAAGGGAGAGGTGGCTACACCTTC. Amino acids: CASSEGRGGYTF. The variable domain in full, with the rest retrieved from reference TRBV2 and TRBJ1-2, is EPEVTQTPSHQVTQMGQEVILRCVPISNHLYFYWYRQILGQKVEFLVSFYNNEISEKSEIFDDQFSVERPDGSNFTLKIRSTKLEDSAMYFCASSEGRGGYTFGSGTRLTVV.